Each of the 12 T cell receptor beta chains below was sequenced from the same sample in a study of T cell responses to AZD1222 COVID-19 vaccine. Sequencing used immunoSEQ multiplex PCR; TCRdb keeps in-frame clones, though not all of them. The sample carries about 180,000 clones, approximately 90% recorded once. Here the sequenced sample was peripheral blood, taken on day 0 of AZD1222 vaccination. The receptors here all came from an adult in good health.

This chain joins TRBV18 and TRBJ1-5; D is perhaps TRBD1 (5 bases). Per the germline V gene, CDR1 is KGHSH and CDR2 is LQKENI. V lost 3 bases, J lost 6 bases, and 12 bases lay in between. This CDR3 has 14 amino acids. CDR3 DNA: TGTGCCAGCTCACCGGGACTGGAACGTCAGCCCCAGCATTTT. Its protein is CASSPGLERQPQHF.

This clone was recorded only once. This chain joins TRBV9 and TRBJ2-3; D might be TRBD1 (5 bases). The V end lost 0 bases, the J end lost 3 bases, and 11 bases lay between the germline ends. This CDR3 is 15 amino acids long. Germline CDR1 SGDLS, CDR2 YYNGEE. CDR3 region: CASSVGTKGTDTQYF. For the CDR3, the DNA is TGTGCCAGCAGCGTAGGGACCAAGGGGACAGATACGCAGTATTTT.

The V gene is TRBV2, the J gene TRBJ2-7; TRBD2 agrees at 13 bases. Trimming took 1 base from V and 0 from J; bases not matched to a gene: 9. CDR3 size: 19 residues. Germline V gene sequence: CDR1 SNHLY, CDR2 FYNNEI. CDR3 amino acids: CASSEGGRTSGGSSYEQYF. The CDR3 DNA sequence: TGTGCCAGCAGTGAAGGCGGACGGACTAGCGGGGGCTCCTCCTACGAGCAGTACTTC. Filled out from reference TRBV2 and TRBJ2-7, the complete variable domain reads EPEVTQTPSHQVTQMGQEVILRCVPISNHLYFYWYRQILGQKVEFLVSFYNNEISEKSEIFDDQFSVERPDGSNFTLKIRSTKLEDSAMYFCASSEGGRTSGGSSYEQYFGPGTRLTVT.

The chain's CDR3 is CASSVGSGFSADTQYF. As DNA, the CDR3 is TGTGCCAGCAGCGTAGGGTCGGGGTTTAGTGCAGATACGCAGTATTTT. The gene calls are TRBV9 and TRBJ2-3, with D maybe TRBD2 (5 bases). Germline-derived CDR1 and CDR2 are SGDLS and YYNGEE. The ends were cut back, 0 bases at V and 4 bases at J, with 15 bases in the middle. This CDR3 is 16 amino acids long.

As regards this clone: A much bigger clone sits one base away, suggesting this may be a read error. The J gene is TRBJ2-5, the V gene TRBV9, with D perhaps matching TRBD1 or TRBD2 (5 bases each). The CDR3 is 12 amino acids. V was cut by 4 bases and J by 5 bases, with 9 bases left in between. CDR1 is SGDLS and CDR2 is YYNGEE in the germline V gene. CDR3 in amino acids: CASSPEGETQYF. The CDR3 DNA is TGTGCCAGCAGCCCAGAGGGGGAGACCCAGTACTTC.

In DNA, the CDR3 is TGCGCCAGCAGCCTGGGCGAGGCAGGGGGCGCCACCGGGGAGCTGTTTTTT. Its translation is CASSLGEAGGATGELFF. This chain links TRBV5-1 with TRBJ2-2; 8 nucleotides match TRBD1. CDR3 length equals 17 residues. Germline CDR1 reads SGHRS; CDR2 reads YFSETQ. V shed 4 bases, J shed 4 bases, and the junction held 12 bases outside the gene matches.

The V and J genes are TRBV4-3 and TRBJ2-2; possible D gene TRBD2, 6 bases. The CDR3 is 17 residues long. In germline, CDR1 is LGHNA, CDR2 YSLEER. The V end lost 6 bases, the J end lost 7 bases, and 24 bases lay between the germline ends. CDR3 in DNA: TGCGCCAGCAGGCCTAAACCTGTGGGGGGAGTCGTCGGGGAGCTGTTTTTT. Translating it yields CASRPKPVGGVVGELFF.

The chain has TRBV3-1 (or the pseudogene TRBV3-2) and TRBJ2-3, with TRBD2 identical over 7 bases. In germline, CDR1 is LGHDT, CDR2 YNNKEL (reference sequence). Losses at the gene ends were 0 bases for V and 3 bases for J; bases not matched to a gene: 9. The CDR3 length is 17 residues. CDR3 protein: CASSQDPASGLTDTQYF. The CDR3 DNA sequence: TGTGCCAGCAGCCAAGATCCGGCTAGCGGATTGACAGATACGCAGTATTTT.

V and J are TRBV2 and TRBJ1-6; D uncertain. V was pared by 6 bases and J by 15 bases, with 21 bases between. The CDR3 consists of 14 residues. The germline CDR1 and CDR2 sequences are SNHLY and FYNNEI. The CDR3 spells CASRDSGRSERLHF. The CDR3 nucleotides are TGTGCCAGCAGGGATTCTGGACGGTCAGAGCGCCTCCACTTT. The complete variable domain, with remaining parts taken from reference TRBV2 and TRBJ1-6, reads EPEVTQTPSHQVTQMGQEVILRCVPISNHLYFYWYRQILGQKVEFLVSFYNNEISEKSEIFDDQFSVERPDGSNFTLKIRSTKLEDSAMYFCASRDSGRSERLHFGNGTRLTVT.

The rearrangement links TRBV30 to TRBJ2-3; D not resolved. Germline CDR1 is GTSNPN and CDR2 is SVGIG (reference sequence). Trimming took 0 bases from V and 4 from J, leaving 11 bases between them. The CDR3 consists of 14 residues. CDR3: CAWSVSHRADTQYF. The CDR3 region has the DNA TGTGCCTGGAGTGTAAGCCACCGGGCAGATACGCAGTATTTT. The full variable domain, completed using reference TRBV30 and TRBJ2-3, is SQTIHQWPATLVQPVGSPLSLECTVEGTSNPNLYWYRQAAGRGLQLLFYSVGIGQISSEVPQNLSASRPQDRQFILSSKKLLLSDSGFYLCAWSVSHRADTQYFGPGTRLTVL.

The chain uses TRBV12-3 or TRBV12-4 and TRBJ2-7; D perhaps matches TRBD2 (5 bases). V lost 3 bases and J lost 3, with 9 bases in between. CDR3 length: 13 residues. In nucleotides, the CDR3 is TGTGCCAGCAGTTTCGGACTGATCTACGAGCAGTACTTC. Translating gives CASSFGLIYEQYF.

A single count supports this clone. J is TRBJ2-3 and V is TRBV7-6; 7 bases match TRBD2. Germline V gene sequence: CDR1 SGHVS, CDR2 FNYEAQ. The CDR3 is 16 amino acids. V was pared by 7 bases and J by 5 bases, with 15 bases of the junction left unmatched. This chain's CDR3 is CASNPSQVGGGDTQYF. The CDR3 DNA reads TGTGCCAGCAACCCCAGTCAGGTGGGGGGGGGAGATACGCAGTATTTT.